These 16 T cell receptor beta chains came from one sample sequenced in a study of blood T cells in healthy people across ages (dated by TCRdb to the mid-2010s). Receptors were amplified or captured by 5' RACE. The instrument was an Illumina HiSeq 2500. A second PCR of roughly 7 to 12 cycles was run with a J-beta primer mix and a sample-barcoded 5' primer. TCRdb reprocessing: public reads trimmed at Q25 with fastp, clones called with MiXCR, in-frame beta chains kept. Rows are unified per CDR3 protein, each entry keeping the most common DNA and genes. The sample table contains around 1,600,000 distinct CDR3 sequences; only one count was recorded for approximately 43% of them. The ten largest clones add up to around 4% of the sample. Material for sequencing was blood. Every receptor here comes from a woman between 18 and 29 years old in good health.

Turning to this clonotype: With a much larger clone just one base away, this may be a read error. The rearrangement links TRBV27 to TRBJ1-2; weak D call: TRBD1 (5 bases). In germline, CDR1 is MNHEY, CDR2 SMNVEV (reference sequence). The CDR3 covers 14 residues. CDR3 sequence: CTSSPGPTNYGYTF. The DNA of the CDR3 is TGTACCAGCAGTCCGGGACCAACTAACTATGGCTACACCTTC.

V and J are TRBV7-2 and TRBJ2-1; 8 bases are a match to TRBD2. V lost 7 bases, J lost 10 bases, and 9 bases stayed unmatched. This CDR3 contains 13 residues. CDR1 and CDR2 (germline): SGHTA, FQGNSA. The CDR3 region is CASIPSGGVEQFF. For the CDR3, the DNA is TGTGCCAGCATACCCAGCGGGGGCGTGGAGCAGTTCTTC.

There are many counts of this clonotype. The V and J genes are TRBV7-2 and TRBJ2-1; 15 nucleotides align to TRBD2. Germline lookup yields CDR1 SGHTA and CDR2 FQGNSA. The length of the CDR3 is 20 residues. After removal of 3 bases from V and 6 bases from J, the junction contained 15 bases not matched to a gene. The CDR3, as DNA: TGTGCCAGCAGCTTCGACTGGACTAGCGGGGGGGCCTTTTTCATCAATGAGCAGTTCTTC. As protein: CASSFDWTSGGAFFINEQFF.

This chain links TRBV4-1 with TRBJ2-7; D is unclear. The CDR3 runs to 14 residues. Germline V CDR1 and CDR2: MGHRA, YSYEKL. Trimming stripped 2 bases from V and 4 bases from J, with 12 bases between. In DNA form, the CDR3 reads TGCGCCAGCAGCCAAAGGACCAGCGAATACGAGCAGTACTTC. Translation: CASSQRTSEYEQYF.

The chain uses TRBV12-3 or TRBV12-4 and TRBJ2-7, with TRBD2 matching 7 bases. The J segment lost 4 bases and the V segment lost 7 bases, leaving 13 bases of the junction unmatched. This CDR3 has 15 amino acids. This chain's CDR3 is CASTLIGRGGYEQYF. The CDR3 nucleotides are TGTGCCAGCACCCTCATCGGTCGGGGAGGGTACGAGCAGTACTTC.

This clonotype has a count of ten or more. The chain employs TRBV4-2 and TRBJ1-2, with D possibly TRBD1 on 6 matching bases. The CDR3 spans 16 residues. The ends were cut back, 3 bases at V and 4 bases at J, with 18 bases in the middle. Germline CDR1 reads LGHNA; CDR2 reads YNFKEQ. In DNA, the CDR3 is TGTGCCAGCAGCCAGTACCTCGCGGGGGGCGTCTATGGCTACACCTTC. It yields the protein CASSQYLAGGVYGYTF.

In its sample, this clonotype was seen a few times. The genes are TRBV15 and TRBJ2-2, with D possibly being TRBD2 (6 bases). V was pared by 0 bases and J by 7 bases, with 12 bases between. Germline V CDR1 and CDR2: LNHNV, YYDKDF (reference sequence). The CDR3 loop spans 15 amino acids. CDR3 loop: CATSRDRGVNGELFF. The DNA of the CDR3 is TGTGCCACCAGCAGAGATCGCGGGGTGAACGGGGAGCTGTTTTTT.

The chain combines TRBV11-2 with TRBJ2-5; the D is unclear. Trimming cost V 0 bases and J 5 bases, with 13 bases left between them. The CDR3 runs to 15 residues. CDR1 is SGHAT, CDR2 FQNNGV, per germline. The CDR3 DNA reads TGTGCCAGCAGCTTAGATTCGGTGGGTTTCGAGACCCAGTACTTC. Translating gives CASSLDSVGFETQYF.

The chain recombines TRBV5-1 with TRBJ2-4, with a possible D match to TRBD1 (5 bases). The better agreement between TRBJ2-7 and the DNA end casts doubt on the J call. The CDR3 is made up of 13 amino acids. The V gene's germline CDR1 is SGHRS and CDR2 YFSETQ. The CDR3, as DNA: TGCGCCAGCAGCTTCGAAGACAGACACGAGCAGTACTTC. This codes for CASSFEDRHEQYF.

There are many counts of this clonotype. CDR3 loop: CASSSMGQVYTF. For the CDR3, the DNA is TGTGCCAGCAGCTCTATGGGGCAGGTCTACACCTTC. This chain links TRBV7-2 with TRBJ1-2; D is perhaps TRBD1 (5 bases). The CDR3 spans 12 residues. Germline V gene lookup returns CDR1 SGHTA and CDR2 FQGNSA. The V end was cut by 4 bases, the J end by 10 bases, with 13 bases between.

This clonotype was seen repeatedly, ten times or more. This chain uses TRBV29-1 with TRBJ2-7; TRBD2 is a possible D gene (5 bases). Per germline, CDR1 SQVTM and CDR2 ANQGSEA. This CDR3 has 13 residues. Trimming removed 4 bases from V and 6 bases from J, with 16 bases in between. In DNA form, the CDR3 reads TGCAGCGTTGCCCGAGAGGGATTCTCCGAGCAGTACTTC. Amino acids: CSVAREGFSEQYF.

The J gene is TRBJ1-2, the V gene TRBV18, with 7 positions matching TRBD1. Germline V gene data show CDR1 as KGHSH and CDR2 as LQKENI. The J segment lost 4 bases and the V segment lost 5 bases, leaving 10 bases of the junction unmatched. This CDR3 region has 15 residues. The CDR3 spells CASSYAQGELYGYTF. In nucleotides, the CDR3 is TGTGCCAGCTCATACGCGCAGGGGGAGCTCTATGGCTACACCTTC. The full variable domain, completed using reference TRBV18 and TRBJ1-2, is NAGVMQNPRHLVRRRGQEARLRCSPMKGHSHVYWYRQLPEEGLKFMVYLQKENIIDESGMPKERFSAEFPKEGPSILRIQQVVRGDSAAYFCASSYAQGELYGYTFGSGTRLTVV.

The chain recombines TRBV29-1 with TRBJ2-5, with a tentative D call TRBD1 (6 bases). V was cut by 6 bases and J by 4 bases, with 15 bases left in between. CDR1 is SQVTM and CDR2 is ANQGSEA in the germline V gene. The CDR3 has 13 amino acids. For the CDR3, the DNA is TGCAGCGTAGTTGGTGGGGGCGGAGAGACCCAGTACTTC. This codes for CSVVGGGGETQYF.

The chain is built from TRBV4-3 and TRBJ2-1; D is ambiguous. V lost 5 bases and J lost 2, with 13 bases in between. This CDR3 spans 15 amino acids. CDR1 and CDR2 from the germline V gene are LGHNA and YSLEER. The CDR3 reads CASSADASPYNEQFF. CDR3 DNA: TGCGCCAGCAGCGCGGACGCCTCCCCCTACAATGAGCAGTTCTTC.

This clonotype was counted a few times. The chain combines TRBV16 with TRBJ2-7, with D possibly TRBD1 on 6 matching bases. Germline V gene lookup returns CDR1 KGHSY and CDR2 FQNENV. V lost 3 bases, J lost 4 bases, and 10 bases lay in between. The CDR3 spans 13 residues. The CDR3 bases are TGTGCCAGCAGCCACGCAACAGGGTACGAGCAGTACTTC. It codes for CASSHATGYEQYF.

For the CDR3, the DNA is TGCAGTGCTAGAGAGCAGGAGCATCAGCCCCAGCATTTT. Residues: CSAREQEHQPQHF. The gene calls are TRBV20-1 and TRBJ1-5; D unclear. Per the germline V gene, CDR1 is DFQATT and CDR2 is SNEGSKA (reference sequence). The V end was cut by 0 bases, the J end by 5 bases, with 8 bases between. The CDR3 has 13 residues.